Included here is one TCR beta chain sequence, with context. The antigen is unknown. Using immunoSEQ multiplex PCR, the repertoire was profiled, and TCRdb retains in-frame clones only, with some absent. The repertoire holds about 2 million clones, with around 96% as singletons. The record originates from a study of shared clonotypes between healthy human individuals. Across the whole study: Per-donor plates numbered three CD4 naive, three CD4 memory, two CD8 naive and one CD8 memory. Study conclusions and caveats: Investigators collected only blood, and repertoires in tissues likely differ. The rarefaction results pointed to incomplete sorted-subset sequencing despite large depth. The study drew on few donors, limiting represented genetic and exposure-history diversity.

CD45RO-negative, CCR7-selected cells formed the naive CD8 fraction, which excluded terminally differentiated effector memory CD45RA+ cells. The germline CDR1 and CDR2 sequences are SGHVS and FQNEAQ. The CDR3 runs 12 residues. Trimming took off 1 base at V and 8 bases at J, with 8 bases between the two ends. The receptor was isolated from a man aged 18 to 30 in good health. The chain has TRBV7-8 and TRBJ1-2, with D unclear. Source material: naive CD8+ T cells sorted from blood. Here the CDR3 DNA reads TGTGCCAGCAGCTTAGTGGCGGAGGGCTACACCTTC. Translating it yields CASSLVAEGYTF.